The entry below describes one TCR beta chain. This clonotype was counted many times. What this receptor recognizes is not known. No quality values exist for individual bases; no much larger clone is one base distant. A patient counted as having stable Graves' hyperthyroidism if no progression to ophthalmopathy occurred over 18 months of follow-up. Hyperthyroidism patients were aged 18 to 65 years and newly diagnosed, with disease duration of less than 2 months. Exclusion was applied to patients with uncontrolled infections, other autoimmune diseases, pregnancy or lactation. Diagnoses relied on clinical symptoms, serum thyroxine and TRAb, thyroid ultrasound and orbital computed tomography. PBMCs were isolated from 7.5 to 10 ml of fresh peripheral blood by Ficoll-Paque density gradient centrifugation. Trizol reagent was used to extract total RNA, and RNA quality was then checked on an Agilent 2100 Bioanalyzer.

These data come from a study of T cells in Graves' hyperthyroidism and ophthalmopathy (dated by TCRdb to about 2019). Background on the whole study: Peripheral blood samples were taken at initial diagnosis, before any treatment was given. A discovery cohort of roughly 100 patients, fewer than 50 with Graves' ophthalmopathy and 55 to 60 with stable Graves' hyperthyroidism, was used to find distinguishing TCR V-J signatures. Prospective prediction of ophthalmopathy was tested in an independent validation cohort of fewer than 20 hyperthyroidism patients and 15 to 17 patients who later progressed to ophthalmopathy. The 90 to 100 discovery patients were randomly divided into training and test sets at a 7:3 ratio. In several Graves' hyperthyroidism patients, the study also compared T-cell repertoires from thyroid tissue with T-cell repertoires from blood. Once sampling was done, hyperthyroidism patients were given methimazole at a starting dose of 30 mg daily, whereas ophthalmopathy patients were given high-dose intravenous methylprednisolone. The paper reports TCR Vbeta CDR3 sequencing of 140 or so peripheral blood samples: 43 ophthalmopathy, under 85 hyperthyroidism and around 17 progressor patients.

The TCR beta CDR3 regions were amplified from the RNA transcripts. The TCR CDR3 was subjected to a first round of RT-PCR using the HTBI primer set and the Qiagen OneStep RT-PCR kit. Libraries were constructed in a second round of multiplex PCR, after which size selection and purification were carried out. Paired-end sequencing of the libraries was performed with 100 bp reads on an Illumina HiSeq2000. In the authors' own workflow: SOAPnuke was used to process the raw data, removing reads that contained adapters or uncalled bases, had a mean Phred below 15, or lacked an exact match to the constant primer or identifier. COPE v1.2.5 was used to merge the high-quality paired reads, and each unique nucleotide sequence was defined as a clonotype. MiTCR v1.1 was used to align clonotypes to the IMGT TRBV, TRBD and TRBJ reference segments. The analysis was restricted to V-J combinations with a frequency above 0.0001, which together covered 98% to 99.2% of the repertoires. A TCS score was defined as the ratio of F50 (clonal expansion) to E x V (chaos), with BLOSUM62-based TCRdist applied between CDR3 peptides within each V-J. Welch's t-statistics and random forest reduced 514 V-J features to fewer than 15, which were used in a naive Bayes classifier (R e1071). Using fastp at Q25 and MiXCR, TCRdb reprocessed the public reads and kept productive beta chains. One record per CDR3 amino acid sequence lists the most common genes and DNA. Here the V and J calls rest on TCRdb's processing, not on the authors' analysis. For this sample the table gives about 350,000 distinct CDR3 sequences, of which about 14% were detected only once. 20% to 25% of the sample is in the top ten clones.

V is reduced by 5 bases and J by 6 bases, leaving a spacing of 15 bases between them. From the germline V gene (reference sequence), CDR1 is SEHNR and CDR2 is FQNEAQ. Including cysteine and phenylalanine, the CDR3 has 14 amino acids. Solely the CDR3 DNA is kept, with 42 bases framed from the first base. Study-wide findings and limitations: Most expanded thyroid clonotypes (frequency above 0.001) were also found in blood, which suggests that blood repertoires may mirror thyroid immune responses. In validation, the model predicted progression to ophthalmopathy with 60% to 71% sensitivity and approximately 78% specificity, a median of 6.5 months before onset. No statistical method was used to set the sample size in advance, and investigators knew the group allocation. A model built on a 13 V-J signature distinguished ophthalmopathy from stable hyperthyroidism, reaching around 88% sensitivity and approximately 83% specificity in cross-validation and 80%/75% in testing.

Source material: blood. This TCR derives from a woman aged 30 to 39 with Graves' hyperthyroidism. This sequence uses TRBV7-9 and TRBJ2-3; the D gene cannot be named for sure. The DNA sequence follows: TGTGCCAGCAGCCTCCGTCTGGTCGCGGATACGCAGTATTTT. This is translated as CASSLRLVADTQYF.